This TCR beta chain is from a study of radiation and T cells in renal cell carcinoma. The CDR3 totals 14 residues. CDR1 and CDR2 from the germline V gene are SGHRS and YFSETQ. V was trimmed by 1 base and J by 4 bases, leaving 11 bases between them. Profiled with immunoSEQ multiplex PCR; TCRdb holds only in-frame clones, not every one. The table includes about 14,000 clones, more than 55% detected once. Treatment denoted: treatment-naive control, cytoreductive nephrectomy. Sequenced control tumors were from about a dozen males and several females, median age approximately 60. The clonotype originates from a man aged 45-60 years with renal cell carcinoma. The rearrangement joins TRBV5-1 to TRBJ1-1; D may be TRBD1 (5 bases). The source was tumor tissue, collected from a patient whose treatment was nephrectomy without radiotherapy. The CDR3 nucleotides read TGCGCCAGCAGCTTGCAAGGACAAGCCACTGAAGCTTTCTTT. This gives the protein CASSLQGQATEAFF.